This T cell receptor beta chain was obtained from a study of radiation and T cells in renal cell carcinoma. The time point here: blood 4 weeks post-SBRT, at nephrectomy. Treatment specified: 15 Gy SBRT to primary tumor, nephrectomy 4 weeks later. The CDR3 has 14 amino acids. Per the germline V gene, CDR1 is GTSNPN and CDR2 is SVGIG (reference sequence). Losses at the gene ends were 2 bases for V and 1 base for J; bases not matched to a gene: 1. The data were produced by immunoSEQ multiplex PCR, yet TCRdb's version contains in-frame clones alone and is incomplete. The sample shows over 85,000 clones, about 85% of them seen only once.

V gene TRBV30 combines with J gene TRBJ2-1; TRBD2 aligns across 8 bases. This clonotype was obtained from a man between 45 and 60 years old with renal cell carcinoma. Sequencing was performed on blood, taken from a patient whose treatment included radiotherapy and nephrectomy. The CDR3 region is CAWSLAGSYNEQFF. For the CDR3, the DNA is TGTGCCTGGAGTTTAGCGGGGTCCTACAATGAGCAGTTCTTC.